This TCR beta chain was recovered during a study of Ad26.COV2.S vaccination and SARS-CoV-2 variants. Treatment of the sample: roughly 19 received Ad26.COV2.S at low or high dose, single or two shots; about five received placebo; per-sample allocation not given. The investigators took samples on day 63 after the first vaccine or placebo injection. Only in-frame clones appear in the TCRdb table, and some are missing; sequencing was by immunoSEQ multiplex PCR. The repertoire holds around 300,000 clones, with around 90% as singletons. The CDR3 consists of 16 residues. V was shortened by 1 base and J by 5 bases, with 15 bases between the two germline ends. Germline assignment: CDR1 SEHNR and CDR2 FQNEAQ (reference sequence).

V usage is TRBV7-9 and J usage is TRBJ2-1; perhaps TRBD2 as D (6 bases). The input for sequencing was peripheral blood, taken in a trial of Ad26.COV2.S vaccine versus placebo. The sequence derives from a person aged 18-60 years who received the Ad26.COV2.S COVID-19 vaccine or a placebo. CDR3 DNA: TGTGCCAGCAGCTTAGTAGGAGGGGAGGCCGACAATGAGCAGTTCTTC. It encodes CASSLVGGEADNEQFF.